This is a list of T cell receptor beta chains from one sample in a study of CD8+CD57+ T cells in acquired aplastic anemia. TCRdb passed the reads through MiXCR, listing each CDR3 protein once. The data show roughly 500,000 distinct CDR3 sequences, 25% to 40% seen once. Specimen: sorted CD4+, CD8+, or CD8+CD57+ T cells (not recorded which) from PBMCs. The receptors come from a human donor with aplastic anemia. Each CDR3 is given with its conserved first and last residue. A D gene is named only where the DNA matches it firmly. Size is omitted from some rows. Given values are once, few, many or a class for expanded clones.

TRBJ1-1,TRBV19,NA,TRBD1,TGTGCCAGTAGTAGCCAGGGGGGCATTGAAGCTTTCTTT,CASSSQGGIEAFF
TRBJ1-2,TRBV25-1,NA,NA,TGTGCCAGCAGTGAAAGGGTGGACATCTACACCTTC,CASSERVDIYTF
TRBJ1-5,TRBV9,NA,TRBD1,TGTGCCAGCAGCGTAGGAGGGGGCGCCTGGCGATATAGCAATCAGCCCCAGCATTTT,CASSVGGGAWRYSNQPQHF
TRBJ2-3,TRBV7-2,NA,NA,TGTGCCAGCAGCTTAGAGGGGGGCGGGGATACGCAGTATTTT,CASSLEGGGDTQYF
TRBJ2-5,TRBV10-2,many,TRBD1,TGCGCCAGCAGGCGCGACAGGGTTGAGGCCCAGTACTTC,CASRRDRVEAQYF
TRBJ1-1,TRBV12-3/TRBV12-4,NA,NA,TGTGCCAGCAGTTTAAAGGGCTCAGGCACTGAAGCTTTCTTT,CASSLKGSGTEAFF
TRBJ1-1,TRBV10-2,NA,TRBD1,TGCGCCAGCAGTGAGGCGGGACAGGGGGATATAGGGGACACTGAAGCTTTCTTT,CASSEAGQGDIGDTEAFF
TRBJ2-7,TRBV20-1,many,NA,TGCAGTGCTAGAGATCCCCGTAGCTCCTACGAGCAGTACTTC,CSARDPRSSYEQYF
TRBJ2-2,TRBV2,NA,TRBD2,TGTGCCAGCAGCGTATGGGGGGGCACCGGGGAGCTGTTTTTT,CASSVWGGTGELFF
TRBJ2-7,TRBV10-3,few,NA,TGTGCCAGCAAAAGTAACCGGGACGGCTCCTACGAGCAGTACTTC,CASKSNRDGSYEQYF
TRBJ2-7,TRBV2,many,NA,TGTGCCAGCAGCCGGGACACAGACTACGAGCAGTACTTC,CASSRDTDYEQYF
TRBJ2-7,TRBV10-3,NA,NA,TGTGCCAGCCACCCTCGGGGCCCCCTCTACGAGCAGTACTTC,CASHPRGPLYEQYF
TRBJ2-1,TRBV7-3,few,TRBD2,TGTGCCAGCAGGGAAGGACTAGCGGGAAACAATGAGCAGTTCTTC,CASREGLAGNNEQFF
TRBJ1-3,TRBV25-1,NA,TRBD1,TGCGCCAGCAGGGGGGACGGCCCTGGAAACACCATATATTTT,CASRGDGPGNTIYF
TRBJ1-2,TRBV19,NA,TRBD1,TGTGCCTGTAGTCCAACAGGGGTGGGCGGCTATGGCTACACCTTC,CACSPTGVGGYGYTF
TRBJ1-2,TRBV20-1,NA,TRBD1,TGCAGTGCTGAGACAGGGGACTACACCTTC,CSAETGDYTF
TRBJ2-3,TRBV7-8,few,NA,TGTGCCAGCAGCCCTTCCCCCAGTAGGGCAGATACGCAGTATTTT,CASSPSPSRADTQYF
TRBJ2-7,TRBV29-1,few,NA,TGCAGCGTTGGACTGTCATACGAGCAGTACTTC,CSVGLSYEQYF
TRBJ1-6,TRBV3-1,NA,NA,TGTGCCAGCAGCCACCCCAAGGGAGCTTCCTTTTCACCCCTCCACTTT,CASSHPKGASFSPLHF
TRBJ1-6,TRBV10-3,NA,TRBD1,TGTGCCATCAGTGTAGGGACAGGGGAAAATTCACCCCTCCACTTT,CAISVGTGENSPLHF
TRBJ2-3,TRBV10-3,few,TRBD2,TGTGCCACTTCCTTCACTAGCGGGAGTACAGATACGCAGTATTTT,CATSFTSGSTDTQYF
TRBJ2-1,TRBV7-3,NA,TRBD2,TGTGCCAGCGGAAATAGCGGGCGTAGCTCCTACAATGAGCAGTTCTTC,CASGNSGRSSYNEQFF
TRBJ1-2,TRBV7-3,many,NA,TGTGCCAGCAGCTTAAACCCCATTAACTATGGCTACACCTTC,CASSLNPINYGYTF
TRBJ2-3,TRBV9,many,NA,TGTGCCAGCAGCGCAACAGGGACAGATACGCAGTATTTT,CASSATGTDTQYF
TRBJ2-7,TRBV2,NA,TRBD1,TGTGCCAGCACTAGACAGGGGGGGGCCTACGAGCAGTACTTC,CASTRQGGAYEQYF
TRBJ2-3,TRBV7-2,NA,TRBD2,TGTGCCAGCAGCATTCGAGCGGGGGATACGCAGTATTTT,CASSIRAGDTQYF
TRBJ1-5,TRBV19,few,NA,TGTGCCTGGAGTCTTACAAGGAATCAGCCCCAGCATTTT,CAWSLTRNQPQHF
TRBJ2-3,TRBV4-2,NA,TRBD2,TGTGCCAGCAGGACTGTGACGGGAGGGAGCACAGATACGCAGTATTTT,CASRTVTGGSTDTQYF
TRBJ1-5,TRBV20-1,many,NA,TGCAGTGCTATGGACGGCAATCAGCCCCAGCATTTT,CSAMDGNQPQHF
TRBJ2-7,TRBV29-1,once,TRBD2,TGCAGCCAAGGCGTCCTAGCGGGAGCCACCTACGAGCAGTACTTC,CSQGVLAGATYEQYF
TRBJ1-6,TRBV19,few,TRBD1,TGTGCCAGTAGTAGAACAGGGGGTATTTCACCCCTCCACTTT,CASSRTGGISPLHF
TRBJ2-5,TRBV29-1,NA,NA,TGCAGCTTAGTATACGGTGAGACCCAGTACTTC,CSLVYGETQYF
TRBJ1-2,TRBV4-1,many,NA,TGCGCCAGCAGCCAAGACTGGGGCATGCCTAACTATGGCTACACCTTC,CASSQDWGMPNYGYTF
TRBJ1-4,TRBV20-1,NA,NA,TGCAGTGCTAGAGATCCTCGCCAGGGGCCCGAAAAACTGTTTTTT,CSARDPRQGPEKLFF
TRBJ1-5,TRBV2,many,NA,TGTGCCAGCAGGGGGAGAGGCAATCAGCCCCAGCATTTT,CASRGRGNQPQHF
TRBJ2-7,TRBV5-6,NA,NA,TGTGCCAGCAGCTTGGACAAGTACCACTACGAGCAGTACTTC,CASSLDKYHYEQYF
TRBJ1-5,TRBV20-1,NA,NA,TGCAGTGCTCCGAGGGGGGGAAGTCAGCCCCAGCATTTT,CSAPRGGSQPQHF
TRBJ2-7,TRBV15,NA,TRBD1,TGTGCCAGCAGTTTTCCCCGACAGGGGTCCTACGAGCAGTACTTC,CASSFPRQGSYEQYF
TRBJ2-3,TRBV11-2,many,TRBD2,TGTGCCAGCAGCTTACGTACTAGCGGGAATGCAGATACGCAGTATTTT,CASSLRTSGNADTQYF
TRBJ1-1,TRBV24-1,NA,NA,TGTGCCACCAGTGACCAGGGGAGTTACCTTAACGCAAACACTGAAGCTTTCTTT,CATSDQGSYLNANTEAFF
TRBJ1-3,TRBV7-2,NA,TRBD1,TGTGCCTACGACAGGGATCATGGAAACACCATATATTTT,CAYDRDHGNTIYF
TRBJ2-1,TRBV29-1,many,TRBD2,TGCAGCGTTGATAAAGCGGGAGTCTACAATGAGCAGTTCTTC,CSVDKAGVYNEQFF
TRBJ2-7,TRBV24-1,few,NA,TGTGCCACCAGTGATTTTTCCGACGAGCAGTACTTC,CATSDFSDEQYF
TRBJ2-7,TRBV2,NA,TRBD2,TGTGCCAGCAGGGTACTAGCGGGAAGCTACGGGCAGTACTTC,CASRVLAGSYGQYF
TRBJ1-2,TRBV24-1,NA,TRBD1,TGTGCCACCATTGATGATGGACAGGGAGGCTATGGCTACACCTTC,CATIDDGQGGYGYTF
TRBJ2-7,TRBV27,few,TRBD1,TGTGCCAGCAGTACGGGTGGAGGCCACAGGGGTTCTTCCGAGCAGTACTTC,CASSTGGGHRGSSEQYF
TRBJ1-5,TRBV10-1,many,TRBD1,TGCGCCAGCAGTGGGCCGGGACAGGATAGCAATCAGCCCCAGCATTTT,CASSGPGQDSNQPQHF
TRBJ1-5,TRBV19,NA,NA,TGTGCCAGTACGGGGGGGCAGGATAGCAATCAGCCCCAGCATTTT,CASTGGQDSNQPQHF
TRBJ2-1,TRBV5-4,few,NA,TGTGCCAGCAGCCCCGACAGGCACAATGAGCAGTTCTTC,CASSPDRHNEQFF
TRBJ1-1,TRBV30,NA,NA,TGTGCCTGGAAAGACTGGAATGAAGCTTTCTTT,CAWKDWNEAFF
TRBJ2-3,TRBV6-1,once,NA,TGTGCCAGCAGTCTTTGGGGAGGAGTGGGCACAGATACGCAGTATTTT,CASSLWGGVGTDTQYF